This entry describes one T cell receptor beta chain. Its specificity is unknown. V dropped 0 bases and J dropped 5; count of bases not matched to a gene: 6. Looked up from germline, CDR1 is SGHDT and CDR2 is YYEEEE. This CDR3 has 15 amino acids. These data come from a study of cytomegalovirus exposure and HLA in healthy donors. Study observations and caveats: Some TCR beta chains (roughly 160 of them) were listed as cytomegalovirus-associated.

60 Vbeta and 13 Jbeta primers were used in PCR. TCRdb's copy holds only in-frame clones and misses some; the assay was immunoSEQ multiplex PCR. In total, the table holds 120,000 to 150,000 clones. This TCR was sampled from a man in his forties in good health and CMV-seronegative. Sequences were obtained from PBMCs. The chain couples TRBV5-6 to TRBJ2-7; 9 nucleotides agree with TRBD1. Here the CDR3 DNA reads TGTGCCAGCAGCTTGGACGGGACAGGGTACGACGAGCAGTACTTC. This gives the protein CASSLDGTGYDEQYF.